The 27 T cell receptor beta chains below come from one sample, sequenced in a study of blood T cell repertoires in COVID-19. Assay used: immunoSEQ multiplex PCR; TCRdb lists only in-frame clones, some missing. The table includes roughly 180,000 clones, 84% detected once. The sample comprised peripheral blood. The source of these receptors is a human donor in a cohort sampled during active COVID-19.

V and J are TRBV7-3 and TRBJ2-3; D remains ambiguous. The CDR3 totals 16 residues. Trimming cost V 2 bases and J 2 bases, with 14 bases left between them. CDR1 and CDR2 from the germline V gene are SGHTA and FQGTGA. The CDR3 DNA follows: TGTGCCAGCAGCTTAGGTGAAAACTTTTACACAGATACGCAGTATTTT. Amino acid sequence: CASSLGENFYTDTQYF.

This clone was detected once. The chain combines TRBV1 with TRBJ2-7; the DNA was not used to check the table's D call, TRBD1. TRBV1 is reported as a pseudogene. This CDR3 region has 15 residues. The CDR3 sequence is CTSSQRTGSRYEQYF. CDR3 in DNA: TGCACCAGCAGCCAACGGACAGGGTCTCGCTACGAGCAGTACTTC.

The V and J genes are TRBV14 and TRBJ2-7; 11 bases fit TRBD1. CDR3 length: 16 amino acids. Germline-derived CDR1 and CDR2 are SGHDN and FVKESK. J gave up 2 bases and V 4 bases, and 7 bases lay outside the gene matches. The CDR3 spells CASSPIPGQGAYEQYF. The CDR3 DNA follows: TGTGCCAGCAGCCCAATCCCGGGACAGGGGGCCTACGAGCAGTACTTC.

This clone was detected a few times. The chain carries TRBV19 and TRBJ2-2, with D unresolved. Germline CDR1 LNHDA, CDR2 SQIVND (reference sequence). CDR3 length: 14 residues. V lost 3 bases and J 2 bases, leaving 7 bases between the germline ends. DNA of the CDR3: TGTGCCAGTAGTATGTCTTCTAACACCGGGGAGCTGTTTTTT. It translates to CASSMSSNTGELFF.

This chain connects TRBV2 to TRBJ2-3, with D possibly matching TRBD1 (5 bases). Trimming took 3 bases from V and 3 from J, leaving 16 bases between them. CDR1 and CDR2 (germline): SNHLY, FYNNEI. CDR3 length equals 16 residues. CDR3 amino acids: CASSDPRQSPTDTQYF. CDR3 DNA sequence: TGTGCCAGCAGTGACCCTAGACAGAGTCCAACAGATACGCAGTATTTT.

This chain joins TRBV3-1 (or the pseudogene TRBV3-2) and TRBJ2-7; a possible D gene is TRBD2 (5 bases). V was trimmed by 0 bases and J by 10 bases, leaving 10 bases between them. Looked up from germline, CDR1 is LGHDT and CDR2 is YNNKEL (reference sequence). The CDR3 consists of 12 residues. This CDR3 reads CASSQEADSQYF. CDR3 DNA: TGTGCCAGCAGCCAAGAAGCGGACTCACAGTACTTC.

This chain joins TRBV7-6 and TRBJ1-3; D remains unclear. From germline, CDR1 is SGHVS and CDR2 FNYEAQ. The CDR3 is made up of 14 amino acids. Trimming removed 5 bases from V and 4 bases from J, with 12 bases in between. The CDR3 DNA follows: TGTGCCAGCAGCCCCGGGAATTCAGGAAACACCATATATTTT. Translation gives CASSPGNSGNTIYF.

V gene TRBV7-9 combines with J gene TRBJ1-2; 7 bases line up with TRBD1. The CDR3 contains 15 residues. Germline loops: CDR1 SEHNR, CDR2 FQNEAQ (reference sequence). With V trimmed by 2 bases and J by 5 bases, 8 bases remained unmatched. The CDR3 loop reads CASSLNRDSLYGYTF. The CDR3 DNA is TGTGCCAGCAGCTTAAACCGGGACAGCTTATATGGCTACACCTTC.

This clone was counted a few times. The V call is TRBV4-1, the J call TRBJ1-1, with TRBD1 matching over 7 bases. With 6 bases clipped from V and 1 base from J, the junction kept 5 bases outside the gene matches. The CDR3 runs to 14 residues. The germline gives CDR1 MGHRA, CDR2 YSYEKL. The CDR3 loop is CASRRQGANTEAFF. Here the CDR3 DNA reads TGCGCCAGCAGGAGACAGGGAGCGAACACTGAAGCTTTCTTT.

The chain uses TRBV6-1 and TRBJ2-7; D not certain. The CDR3 totals 13 residues. Germline V gene lookup returns CDR1 MNHNS and CDR2 SASEGT. V was clipped by 3 bases and J by 6 bases, with 12 bases between them. The CDR3 DNA sequence: TGTGCCAGCAGTGACACAGAAGTGGTCGAGCAGTACTTC. Translation: CASSDTEVVEQYF.

This clone has just one count. The chain is built from TRBV11-2 and TRBJ2-7; D is uncertain. The CDR3 is 15 amino acids. With 1 base removed from V and 4 bases from J, the gap between germline ends came to 14 bases. The V gene's germline CDR1 is SGHAT and CDR2 FQNNGV. The chain's CDR3 is CASSLGSAGSYEQYF. The DNA of the CDR3 is TGTGCCAGCAGCTTAGGCTCGGCAGGTTCGTACGAGCAGTACTTC.

The gene calls are TRBV4-1 and TRBJ2-3; D ambiguous. The germline V gene encodes CDR1 MGHRA and CDR2 YSYEKL. V lost 1 base and J lost 5, with 7 bases in between. The CDR3 loop spans 13 amino acids. This CDR3 is CASSQVSKDTQYF. The DNA of the CDR3 is TGCGCCAGCAGCCAAGTCAGTAAAGATACGCAGTATTTT.

The chain combines TRBV7-3 with TRBJ2-3; 12 bases map to TRBD2. V gave up 5 bases and J gave up 6 bases; unmatched junction bases: 6. Germline V gene sequence: CDR1 SGHTA, CDR2 FQGTGA. This CDR3 is built from 15 residues. CDR3 nucleotides: TGTGCCAGCAGCCCTGGACTAGCGGGGTTGGATACGCAGTATTTT. Translation: CASSPGLAGLDTQYF.

The chain carries TRBV9 and TRBJ1-4; D gene unclear. Deletions cut 0 bases from V and 8 bases from J, with 11 bases between. Germline V lookup: CDR1 SGDLS, CDR2 YYNGEE. The CDR3 has 14 amino acids. The CDR3 loop is CASSVGASGEKLFF. In DNA form, the CDR3 reads TGTGCCAGCAGCGTAGGGGCGAGTGGAGAAAAACTGTTTTTT. The full variable domain, rest sourced from reference TRBV9 and TRBJ1-4, is DSGVTQTPKHLITATGQRVTLRCSPRSGDLSVYWYQQSLDQGLQFLIQYYNGEERAKGNILERFSAQQFPDLHSELNLSSLELGDSALYFCASSVGASGEKLFFGSGTQLSVL.

The rearrangement links TRBV27 to TRBJ2-7; TRBD1 agrees at 10 bases. This CDR3 spans 14 amino acids. The junction had 8 bases not matched to a gene; V was cut back by 5 bases and J by 7 bases. In germline, CDR1 is MNHEY, CDR2 SMNVEV (reference sequence). DNA of the CDR3: TGTGCCAGCAGTCTGGGACAGGGGACGGGGGAGCAGTACTTC. This gives the protein CASSLGQGTGEQYF.

This clone appeared once. V is TRBV6-7 and J is TRBJ2-7, with TRBD2 matching over 8 bases. TRBV6-7 is classed as an ORF, of uncertain function. The V segment lost 1 base and the J segment 2 bases; nucleotides outside the gene matches: 4. The CDR3 is made up of 15 amino acids. The CDR3 DNA reads as TGTGCCAGCAGTTACTTTAGCGGGAAGGCCTACGAGCAGTACTTC. Residues: CASSYFSGKAYEQYF.

This clone occurred a few times. V usage is TRBV7-9 and J usage is TRBJ2-7; D is unresolved. Germline V gene lookup returns CDR1 SEHNR and CDR2 FQNEAQ (reference sequence). V was pared by 1 base and J by 3 bases, with 7 bases between. The CDR3 length is 13 residues. The CDR3 spells CASSLGWLYEQYF. The CDR3 coding sequence is TGTGCCAGCAGCTTAGGATGGCTCTACGAGCAGTACTTC. Full variable domain (rest looked up from reference TRBV7-9 and TRBJ2-7): DTGVSQNPRHKITKRGQNVTFRCDPISEHNRLYWYRQTLGQGPEFLTYFQNEAQLEKSRLLSDRFSAERPKGSFSTLEIQRTEQGDSAMYLCASSLGWLYEQYFGPGTRLTVT.

This clone came up a few times. Written as DNA, the CDR3 is TGTGCCAGCAGCCACAGGGAGCTGCACGAGCAGTACTTC. Its translation is CASSHRELHEQYF. V is TRBV5-6 and J is TRBJ2-7; tentative D call: TRBD1 (6 bases). The CDR3 spans 13 residues. Germline values: CDR1 SGHDT, CDR2 YYEEEE. V lost 4 bases and J 5 bases, leaving 13 bases between the germline ends.

This sequence joins TRBV3-1 (or the pseudogene TRBV3-2) and TRBJ2-7, with D unclear. V was clipped by 3 bases and J by 2 bases, with 11 bases between them. The CDR3 has 14 amino acids. Germline values: CDR1 LGHDT, CDR2 YNNKEL (reference sequence). CDR3 nucleotide sequence: TGTGCCAGCAGCCACGGCAGCCTAGCCTACGAGCAGTACTTC. It encodes CASSHGSLAYEQYF.

The rearrangement uses TRBV5-1 and TRBJ2-5; possible D gene TRBD2, 6 bases. The V end lost 7 bases, the J end lost 2 bases, and 12 bases lay between the germline ends. The CDR3 totals 13 residues. The V gene's germline CDR1 is SGHRS and CDR2 YFSETQ. The CDR3 nucleotides read TGCGCCAGCGAGGGCGGGGCACAAGAGACCCAGTACTTC. Protein product: CASEGGAQETQYF.

The chain has TRBV12-3 or TRBV12-4 and TRBJ2-7; D not resolved. This CDR3 spans 13 amino acids. The germline V and J ends were trimmed by 3 bases and 2 bases, with 8 bases remaining between them. Here the CDR3 DNA reads TGTGCCAGCAGTTTGGGCCCACCCTACGAGCAGTACTTC. Translation: CASSLGPPYEQYF.

The chain joins TRBV5-5 to TRBJ1-1; no firm D call. V was shortened by 3 bases and J by 3 bases, with 9 bases between the two germline ends. CDR1 is SGHKS and CDR2 is YYEKEE in the germline V gene (reference sequence). The CDR3 loop spans 13 amino acids. The CDR3 reads CASSSFSDTEAFF. The CDR3 nucleotides are TGTGCCAGCAGCTCGTTCTCAGACACTGAAGCTTTCTTT.

The chain combines TRBV27 with TRBJ2-7; tentatively, D is TRBD2 (5 bases). With 8 bases removed from V and 3 bases from J, the gap between germline ends came to 23 bases. The CDR3 has 16 amino acids. CDR1 is MNHEY, CDR2 SMNVEV, per germline (reference sequence). DNA for the CDR3: TGTGCCAGCGCGGTCATTGGAGGAGTGAGGCTCTACGAGCAGTACTTC. This gives the protein CASAVIGGVRLYEQYF.

This chain links TRBV29-1 with TRBJ1-5; TRBD1 matches at 9 bases. J gave up 5 bases and V 4 bases, and 15 bases lay outside the gene matches. Germline loops: CDR1 SQVTM, CDR2 ANQGSEA. The CDR3 consists of 17 residues. The CDR3 sequence: CSVGLGPGTGSDQPQHF. The CDR3 region has the DNA TGCAGCGTTGGTCTAGGGCCCGGGACAGGGTCGGATCAGCCCCAGCATTTT.

This rearrangement joins TRBV11-2 to TRBJ2-7; TRBD1 is a possible D gene (5 bases). Trimming cost V 1 base and J 0 bases, with 10 bases left between them. Germline loops: CDR1 SGHAT, CDR2 FQNNGV. The CDR3 sequence is 15 residues long. CDR3 sequence: CASSLGTTSSYEQYF. The CDR3 region has the DNA TGTGCCAGCAGCTTAGGGACAACGAGCTCCTACGAGCAGTACTTC.

With regard to this clone: At the DNA level, this CDR3 is encoded by other sequences in the same sample as well. V gene TRBV12-3 or TRBV12-4 combines with J gene TRBJ1-1; D possibly corresponds to TRBD1 (5 bases). V lost 4 bases to trimming and J lost 3 bases, with 6 bases between them. This CDR3 contains 12 residues. The CDR3 sequence: CASSWGDTEAFF. DNA of the CDR3: TGTGCCAGCAGTTGGGGCGACACTGAAGCTTTCTTT.

Comment on this clone: Other DNA sequences from this sample encode an identical CDR3 as well. The chain employs TRBV12-3 or TRBV12-4 and TRBJ1-2, with 8 bases aligning to TRBD1. With 5 bases clipped from V and 4 bases from J, the junction kept 3 bases outside the gene matches. This CDR3 comprises 13 residues. As DNA, the CDR3 is TGTGCCAGCAGTCTCACAGGGGGCTATGGCTACACCTTC. This gives the protein CASSLTGGYGYTF.